Listed below are T cell receptor beta chains from one sample, sequenced in a study of T cell repertoires in cytomegalovirus infection. MiXCR, run by TCRdb on the reads, gives a single entry per CDR3 protein. This sample carries approximately 250,000 distinct CDR3 sequences, 9.1% of them seen once, and the ten largest clones take around 15%. Sequenced sample: PBMCs. The receptors were gathered from a human donor in good health (CMV status not recorded). Some clones in this sample may be carry-over from other donors' samples. CDR3s include the opening cysteine and the closing phenylalanine or tryptophan. A D gene is named only where the DNA matches it firmly. Expanded clones are given a class, and other clones once, few, many or no size at all.

many	TRBV6-2/TRBV6-3	-	TRBJ2-7	CASNDHLSYEQYF	TGTGCCAGCAACGACCATCTCTCCTACGAGCAGTACTTC
many	TRBV12-3/TRBV12-4	TRBD2	TRBJ2-5	CASSRSGGLQETQYF	TGTGCCAGCAGCCGTAGCGGGGGCCTTCAAGAGACCCAGTACTTC
-	TRBV20-1	TRBD2	TRBJ2-1	CSAAAGGQGEQFF	TGCAGTGCTGCAGCGGGGGGGCAGGGTGAGCAGTTCTTC
many	TRBV7-9	TRBD2	TRBJ2-1	CASSSSGGNEQFF	TGTGCCAGCAGCTCCTCGGGGGGAAATGAGCAGTTCTTC
many	TRBV18	-	TRBJ1-2	CASSRDPSVAGYTF	TGTGCCAGCTCTCGGGACCCGTCGGTTGCTGGCTACACCTTC
few	TRBV24-1	-	TRBJ1-1	CATRDSSYTEAFF	TGTGCCACCAGGGACTCTTCGTACACTGAAGCTTTCTTT
few	TRBV5-1	-	TRBJ2-6	CASSLDGDGANVLTF	TGCGCCAGCAGCTTGGACGGGGATGGGGCCAACGTCCTGACTTTC
many	TRBV25-1	TRBD1	TRBJ1-4	CASSHGQGSNEKLFF	TGTGCCAGCAGCCACGGACAGGGATCTAATGAAAAACTGTTTTTT
few	TRBV29-1	-	TRBJ1-1	CSVEGQLEAFF	TGCAGCGTTGAAGGGCAGCTTGAAGCTTTCTTT
few	TRBV2	-	TRBJ1-4	CASSEATRTNEKLFF	TGTGCCAGCAGTGAAGCGACAAGGACTAATGAAAAACTGTTTTTT
many	TRBV12-3/TRBV12-4	TRBD1	TRBJ2-1	CASSLGTGSPLGLNNEQFF	TGTGCCAGCAGTTTAGGGACAGGGAGCCCCCTTGGACTTAACAATGAGCAGTTCTTC
many	TRBV6-2/TRBV6-3	TRBD2	TRBJ2-1	CASSNKRGGYNEQFF	TGTGCCAGCAGTAATAAGCGGGGAGGATACAATGAGCAGTTCTTC
once	TRBV20-1	-	TRBJ2-5	CSGRSTVGTQYF	TGCAGTGGCCGGTCGACGGTAGGGACCCAGTACTTC
many	TRBV7-2	-	TRBJ2-1	CASSLDRGGTHNEQFF	TGTGCCAGCAGCTTAGATAGAGGGGGAACACACAATGAGCAGTTCTTC
many	TRBV7-2	-	TRBJ1-2	CASSFSGDYGYTF	TGTGCCAGCAGCTTCTCAGGAGACTATGGCTACACCTTC
many	TRBV12-3/TRBV12-4	-	TRBJ2-7	CASSLWPPPYEQYF	TGTGCCAGCAGTTTATGGCCCCCTCCCTACGAGCAGTACTTC